One and the same sample provided the 28 T cell receptor beta chains below, sequenced in a study of Graves' ophthalmopathy and Graves' hyperthyroidism. Amplified TCR beta CDR3 regions were obtained using RNA transcripts as template. HTBI primers were used in a first-round RT-PCR, which preceded a second-round multiplex PCR. One entry per CDR3 protein results from TCRdb running MiXCR on the multiplex PCR reads. The sample holds about 57,000 distinct CDR3 sequences, roughly half seen once. Sample: peripheral blood. These receptors were obtained from an adult woman with Graves' ophthalmopathy.

There are many counts of this clonotype. The V call is TRBV7-8, the J call TRBJ2-2; D gene ambiguous. The CDR3 has 13 amino acids. Germline V lookup: CDR1 SGHVS, CDR2 FQNEAQ. V was trimmed by 2 bases and J by 7 bases, leaving 8 bases between them. This chain's CDR3 is CASSLMAVGELFF. The CDR3 nucleotides read TGTGCCAGCAGCTTAATGGCTGTCGGGGAGCTGTTTTTT.

The chain's CDR3 is CASSSRERGGNEQFF. The CDR3 DNA reads TGTGCCAGCAGCTCCCGGGAGAGAGGGGGCAATGAGCAGTTCTTC. This chain connects TRBV7-3 to TRBJ2-1; the D gene could be TRBD1 or TRBD2 (6 bases each). Trimming left V 4 bases short and J 6 bases short, with 16 bases between. CDR3 length: 15 amino acids. CDR1 is SGHTA and CDR2 is FQGTGA in the germline V gene.

The chain employs TRBV7-2 and TRBJ2-3, with 7 bases fitting TRBD1. V lost 6 bases to trimming and J lost 0 bases; unmatched junction nucleotides: 18. Germline lookup yields CDR1 SGHTA and CDR2 FQGNSA. The length of the CDR3 is 19 residues. This CDR3 reads CASRFTGTETPSSTDTQYF. CDR3 DNA sequence: TGTGCCAGCAGGTTCACAGGGACAGAGACCCCATCCAGCACAGATACGCAGTATTTT.

This clonotype has at least ten counts. This rearrangement joins TRBV28 to TRBJ2-3; perhaps TRBD2 as D (6 bases). Trimming took off 4 bases at V and 5 bases at J, with 10 bases between the two ends. The CDR3 extends over 13 amino acids. Germline CDR1 is MDHEN and CDR2 is SYDVKM. The CDR3 DNA follows: TGTGCCAGCAGTTGGCGGGACCAAGATACGCAGTATTTT. Translating gives CASSWRDQDTQYF.

This clonotype was detected ten times or more. The CDR3 is CASSILGHEQFF. The CDR3 DNA reads as TGTGCCAGTAGTATCTTAGGGCATGAGCAGTTCTTC. The gene calls are TRBV19 and TRBJ2-1; D is unclear. Trimming shortened V by 3 bases and J by 8 bases, and 8 bases separated the two germline ends. This CDR3 region has 12 residues. Germline values: CDR1 LNHDA, CDR2 SQIVND (reference sequence).

This clonotype was detected once. The rearrangement uses TRBV12-3 or TRBV12-4 and TRBJ1-4, with D uncertain. This CDR3 region has 18 residues. The V end was cut by 2 bases, the J end by 5 bases, with 21 bases between. This CDR3 is CASSLRGSGPPINEKLFF. CDR3 in DNA: TGTGCCAGCAGTTTACGTGGTAGCGGGCCACCGATAAATGAAAAACTGTTTTTT.

This clonotype was detected ten times or more. The chain uses TRBV29-1 and TRBJ2-7; 9 bases are shared with TRBD2. The CDR3 consists of 14 residues. From germline, CDR1 is SQVTM and CDR2 ANQGSEA. With 2 bases clipped from V and 6 bases from J, the junction kept 8 bases outside the gene matches. This CDR3 reads CSVESSGGFSEQYF. In DNA, the CDR3 is TGCAGCGTTGAAAGCAGCGGGGGGTTCTCCGAGCAGTACTTC.

This clonotype has a single count. A clone one base away is much larger, so this may be a read error. The rearrangement uses TRBV19 and TRBJ2-2; 8 positions agree with TRBD1. The length of the CDR3 is 17 residues. Germline CDR1 LNHDA, CDR2 SQIVND (reference sequence). Here the CDR3 DNA reads TGTGCCGGTAATGGTGGGGCAGGGGGCTCTTCCACCGGGGGGCTGTTTTTT. Residues: CAGNGGAGGSSTGGLFF.

This clonotype was detected many times. This rearrangement joins TRBV11-2 to TRBJ2-3; D may be TRBD1 or TRBD2 (5 bases each). V dropped 4 bases and J dropped 4 bases, with 15 bases sitting between them. This CDR3 comprises 15 residues. Per germline, CDR1 SGHAT and CDR2 FQNNGV. Written as DNA, the CDR3 is TGTGCCAGCAGCTCCCTTCGAGGGACCGCAGATACGCAGTATTTT. Translating gives CASSSLRGTADTQYF.

This clonotype is medium-sized (0.01 to 0.1%) by share. The V call is TRBV24-1, the J call TRBJ1-5; no clear D gene. V was shortened by 6 bases and J by 1 base, with 9 bases between the two germline ends. This CDR3 spans 14 amino acids. Germline CDR1 reads KGHDR; CDR2 reads SFDVKD. The CDR3 coding sequence is TGTGCCACCAGTTCGTTGGGAAGCAATCAGCCCCAGCATTTT. Protein product: CATSSLGSNQPQHF.

J is TRBJ2-3 and V is TRBV5-1; 11 bases match TRBD2. This CDR3 contains 17 residues. Germline CDR1 and CDR2: SGHRS and YFSETQ. V lost 4 bases to trimming and J lost 6 bases; unmatched junction nucleotides: 13. The CDR3 protein is CASSPTSGTNTGDTQYF. The CDR3 nucleotides read TGCGCCAGCAGCCCGACTAGCGGGACGAACACCGGGGATACGCAGTATTTT.

In DNA form, the CDR3 reads TGTGCCTGGAGCGACTTACAGGGGAGCTCCTATAATTCACCCCTCCACTTT. As protein: CAWSDLQGSSYNSPLHF. The gene calls are TRBV30 and TRBJ1-6; 7 nucleotides align to TRBD1. The germline gives CDR1 GTSNPN, CDR2 SVGIG (reference sequence). V lost 3 bases and J lost 0; bases outside the gene matches: 8. The CDR3 runs to 17 residues. Full variable domain (rest looked up from reference TRBV30 and TRBJ1-6): SQTIHQWPATLVQPVGSPLSLECTVEGTSNPNLYWYRQAAGRGLQLLFYSVGIGQISSEVPQNLSASRPQDRQFILSSKKLLLSDSGFYLCAWSDLQGSSYNSPLHFGNGTRLTVT.

This rearrangement joins TRBV7-7 to TRBJ1-3, with D perhaps matching TRBD1 (6 bases). Germline values: CDR1 SSHAT, CDR2 FNYEAQ (reference sequence). The CDR3 length is 13 residues. DNA for the CDR3: TGTGCATCACAGGGCTTCTCTGGAAACACCATATATTTT. Its protein product is CASQGFSGNTIYF.

Details on this clonotype: Germline and junction disagree at one end, which may indicate a read error. J is TRBJ2-3 and V is TRBV7-9, with D perhaps matching TRBD1 or TRBD2 (5 bases each). This CDR3 region has 14 residues. Germline V gives CDR1 SEHNR, CDR2 FQNEAQ (reference sequence). The CDR3 loop reads CAIYPGRSTDTQYF. The DNA for the CDR3 is TGTGCCATCTATCCGGGACGCTCCACAGATACGCAGTACTTT. Full variable domain (outside the CDR3, taken from reference TRBV7-9 and TRBJ2-3): DTGVSQNPRHKITKRGQNVTFRCDPISEHNRLYWYRQTLGQGPEFLTYFQNEAQLEKSRLLSDRFSAERPKGSFSTLEIQRTEQGDSAMYLCAIYPGRSTDTQYFGPGTRLTVL.

The chain carries TRBV9 and TRBJ2-1; TRBD2 agrees at 11 bases. The junction had 6 bases not matched to a gene; V was cut back by 5 bases and J by 5 bases. This CDR3 is built from 15 residues. From germline, CDR1 is SGDLS and CDR2 YYNGEE. The CDR3 protein is CASSGLLAGDNEQFF. Here the CDR3 DNA reads TGTGCCAGCAGTGGCTTACTAGCGGGGGACAATGAGCAGTTCTTC. Filled out from reference TRBV9 and TRBJ2-1, the complete variable domain reads DSGVTQTPKHLITATGQRVTLRCSPRSGDLSVYWYQQSLDQGLQFLIQYYNGEERAKGNILERFSAQQFPDLHSELNLSSLELGDSALYFCASSGLLAGDNEQFFGPGTRLTVL.

V and J are TRBV5-4 and TRBJ2-7; no clear D. The CDR3 runs to 13 residues. The germline gives CDR1 SGHNT, CDR2 YYREEE (reference sequence). Trimming cost V 4 bases and J 0 bases, with 8 bases left between them. The CDR3 spells CASSVAYSYEQYF. For the CDR3, the DNA is TGTGCCAGCAGCGTTGCCTACTCCTACGAGCAGTACTTC.

The J gene is TRBJ2-5, the V gene TRBV20-1; 9 bases fit TRBD2. Germline loops: CDR1 DFQATT, CDR2 SNEGSKA (reference sequence). The length of the CDR3 is 11 residues. The trim removed 4 bases at V and 9 bases at J, leaving 3 bases unmatched. This CDR3 is CSATGLASQYF. The DNA of the CDR3 is TGCAGTGCTACAGGACTAGCGTCCCAGTACTTC.

V usage is TRBV5-1 and J usage is TRBJ2-7; 10 bases line up with TRBD2. Germline V gene lookup returns CDR1 SGHRS and CDR2 YFSETQ. There are 14 residues in the CDR3. V was pared by 6 bases and J by 6 bases, with 9 bases of the junction left unmatched. In DNA, the CDR3 is TGCGCCAGCACATCGGCTAGCGGGAGCGGCGAGCAGTACTTC. Protein sequence: CASTSASGSGEQYF. Combining the CDR3 with reference TRBV5-1 and TRBJ2-7 gives the whole variable domain KAGVTQTPRYLIKTRGQQVTLSCSPISGHRSVSWYQQTPGQGLQFLFEYFSETQRNKGNFPGRFSGRQFSNSRSEMNVSTLELGDSALYLCASTSASGSGEQYFGPGTRLTVT.

This clonotype has at least ten counts. The chain has TRBV6-2 or TRBV6-3 and TRBJ2-7; 7 nucleotides line up with TRBD2. The CDR3 has 16 residues. After removal of 0 bases from V and 7 bases from J, the junction contained 12 bases not matched to a gene. Germline V CDR1 and CDR2: MNHEY, SVGEGT. The CDR3 region has the DNA TGTGCCAGCAGTTACTCTAAGGCGGGAGCTTTAATTGAGCAGTACTTC. Its translation is CASSYSKAGALIEQYF.

The sample holds many counts of this clonotype. The V gene is TRBV4-3, the J gene TRBJ2-3; 8 bases map to TRBD1. The germline V gene encodes CDR1 LGHNA and CDR2 YSLEER. The CDR3 sequence is 15 residues long. The V gene end was trimmed by 0 bases and the J gene end by 3 bases; junction bases not matched to a gene: 2. CDR3 bases: TGCGCCAGCAGCCAAGAGGACAGGGCTACAGATACGCAGTATTTT. This gives the protein CASSQEDRATDTQYF.

J is TRBJ2-7 and V is TRBV5-1, with 9 positions matching TRBD1. The CDR3 has 15 residues. CDR1 and CDR2 from the germline V gene are SGHRS and YFSETQ. J lost 4 bases, V lost 0 bases, and 5 bases had no gene match. DNA for the CDR3: TGCGCCAGCAGCTTGGGGGGGACAGGGTCTTACGAGCAGTACTTC. As protein: CASSLGGTGSYEQYF. Together with reference TRBV5-1 and TRBJ2-7, the CDR3 gives the full variable domain: KAGVTQTPRYLIKTRGQQVTLSCSPISGHRSVSWYQQTPGQGLQFLFEYFSETQRNKGNFPGRFSGRQFSNSRSEMNVSTLELGDSALYLCASSLGGTGSYEQYFGPGTRLTVT.

This clonotype is medium-sized. The chain links TRBV7-7 to TRBJ2-5, with 8 bases lining up with TRBD2. CDR3 length equals 10 residues. CDR1 and CDR2 from the germline V gene are SSHAT and FNYEAQ (reference sequence). The CDR3 DNA follows: TGTGCTAGCGGGGAGGAGACCCAGTACTTC. Protein product: CASGEETQYF. The complete variable domain, with remaining parts taken from reference TRBV7-7 and TRBJ2-5, reads GAGVSQSPRYKVTKRGQDVTLRCDPISSHATLYWYQQALGQGPEFLTYFNYEAQPDKSGLPSDRFSAERPEGSISTLTIQRTEQRDSAMYRCASGEETQYFGPGTRLLVL.

This chain joins TRBV29-1 and TRBJ2-7; 8 bases line up with TRBD2. V gave up 8 bases and J gave up 0 bases; unmatched junction bases: 6. Germline V gene data show CDR1 as SQVTM and CDR2 as ANQGSEA. The CDR3 is 13 residues long. CDR3 protein: CSSSGTSSYEQYF. Written as DNA, the CDR3 is TGCAGCAGTTCCGGGACTAGCTCCTACGAGCAGTACTTC.

The rearrangement links TRBV20-1 to TRBJ1-6; 7 bases align to TRBD1. The CDR3 covers 14 residues. V was clipped by 5 bases and J by 6 bases; unmatched bases: 7. Germline V gene sequence: CDR1 DFQATT, CDR2 SNEGSKA (reference sequence). The CDR3 spells CSALDGTANSPLHF. The CDR3 nucleotides are TGCAGTGCTCTAGACGGGACAGCTAATTCACCCCTCCACTTT.

This chain links TRBV7-2 with TRBJ2-7; no clear D. The CDR3 extends over 14 amino acids. Germline assignment: CDR1 SGHTA and CDR2 FQGNSA. Trimming removed 8 bases at V and 5 bases at J, with 19 bases between. CDR3 nucleotides: TGTGCCAGCTCACCCTGGGCAGCGACCCACGAGCAGTACTTC. It encodes CASSPWAATHEQYF.

The chain links TRBV24-1 to TRBJ1-1; 8 bases fit TRBD1. CDR1 and CDR2 from the germline V gene are KGHDR and SFDVKD. This CDR3 has 16 amino acids. After removal of 0 bases from V and 3 bases from J, the junction contained 5 bases not matched to a gene. The CDR3 loop is CATSDLLGQGHTEAFF. The CDR3 coding sequence is TGTGCCACCAGTGATTTGCTCGGACAGGGTCACACTGAAGCTTTCTTT.

Details on this clonotype: An end of the junction differs from the germline gene, which may be a read error. This sequence joins TRBV6-4 and TRBJ1-6; 7 bases agree with TRBD1. Germline assignment: CDR1 MRHNA and CDR2 SNTAGT. The CDR3 runs to 14 residues. The CDR3: CTSSITGDNSPLHF. CDR3 DNA sequence: TGTACCAGCAGTATAACAGGGGATAATTCACCCCTCCACTTT.

The J gene is TRBJ1-2, the V gene TRBV20-1; 8 bases fit TRBD1. CDR3 length: 14 amino acids. The ends lost 3 bases at V and 6 bases at J; junction bases unmatched: 9. In germline, CDR1 is DFQATT, CDR2 SNEGSKA (reference sequence). This CDR3 reads CSASQDREVDGYTF. In nucleotides, the CDR3 is TGCAGTGCTAGCCAGGACAGGGAAGTGGATGGCTACACCTTC.